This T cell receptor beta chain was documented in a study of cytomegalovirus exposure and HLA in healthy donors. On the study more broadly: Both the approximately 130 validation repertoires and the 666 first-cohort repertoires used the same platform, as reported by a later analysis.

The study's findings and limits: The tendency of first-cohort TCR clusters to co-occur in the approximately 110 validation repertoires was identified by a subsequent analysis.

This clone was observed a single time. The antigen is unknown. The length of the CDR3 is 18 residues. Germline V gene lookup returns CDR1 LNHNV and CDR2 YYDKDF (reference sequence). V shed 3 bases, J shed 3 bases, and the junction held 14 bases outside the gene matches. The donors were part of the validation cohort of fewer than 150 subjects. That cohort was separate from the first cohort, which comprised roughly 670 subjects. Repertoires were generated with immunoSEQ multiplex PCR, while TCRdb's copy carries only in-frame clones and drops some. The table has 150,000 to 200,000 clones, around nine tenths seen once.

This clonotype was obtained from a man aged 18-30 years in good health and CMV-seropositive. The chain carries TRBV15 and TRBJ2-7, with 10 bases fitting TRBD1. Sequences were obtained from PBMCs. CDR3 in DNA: TGTGCCACCAGCAGCGCCTATTCCAAGGGACAGGGGTTCTACGAGCAGTACTTC. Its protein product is CATSSAYSKGQGFYEQYF.